This note documents a single T cell receptor (beta chain) sequence. Its antigen is currently unknown. The sample originates from a study of cytomegalovirus exposure and HLA in healthy donors. The study, taken as a whole, reports: When the data were analyzed later, several of the most significant clusters appeared to be linked to common viral pathogens. Follow-up analysis later connected one missense variant in DCLRE1C with trimming of TCR beta V- and J-genes.

In the PCR, 60 Vbeta and 13 Jbeta primers were used. The method was immunoSEQ multiplex PCR; TCRdb's version includes in-frame clones alone and lacks a portion of them. The sample has some 120,000 clones, approximately 85% seen once. The CDR3 runs 15 residues. Germline V CDR1 and CDR2: SGHTA, FQGNSA. The V gene lost 4 bases and the J gene lost 1 base, with 14 bases spanning the gap. Sequenced sample: PBMCs. The receptor was derived from a woman in her 30s in good health and CMV-seropositive. The chain combines TRBV7-2 with TRBJ2-7; perhaps TRBD2 as D (6 bases). The CDR3 DNA follows: TGTGCCAGCAGCTCCTTCGGGACTCTTTCCTACGAGCAGTACTTC. Protein: CASSSFGTLSYEQYF.